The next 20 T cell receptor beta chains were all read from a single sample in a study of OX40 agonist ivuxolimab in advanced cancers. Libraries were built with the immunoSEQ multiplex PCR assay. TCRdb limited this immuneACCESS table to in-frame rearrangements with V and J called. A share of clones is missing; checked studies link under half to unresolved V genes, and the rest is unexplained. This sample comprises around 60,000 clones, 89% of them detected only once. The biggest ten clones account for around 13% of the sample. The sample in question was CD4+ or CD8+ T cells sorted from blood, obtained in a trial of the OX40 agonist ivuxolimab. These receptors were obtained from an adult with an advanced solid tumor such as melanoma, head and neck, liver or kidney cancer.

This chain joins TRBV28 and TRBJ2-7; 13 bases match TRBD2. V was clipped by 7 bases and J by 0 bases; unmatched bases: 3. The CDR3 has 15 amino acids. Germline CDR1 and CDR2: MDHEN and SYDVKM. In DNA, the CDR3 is TGTGCCAGCATGGGACTAGCGGGACTCTCCTACGAGCAGTACTTC. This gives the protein CASMGLAGLSYEQYF.

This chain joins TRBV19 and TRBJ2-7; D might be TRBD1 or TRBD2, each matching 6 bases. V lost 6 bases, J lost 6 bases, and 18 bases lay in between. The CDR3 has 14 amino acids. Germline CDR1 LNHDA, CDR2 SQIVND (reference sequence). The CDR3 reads CASSPAGGPSEQYF. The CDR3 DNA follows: TGTGCCAGTAGCCCCGCTGGGGGGCCCAGCGAGCAGTACTTC. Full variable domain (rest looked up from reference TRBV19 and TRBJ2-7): DGGITQSPKYLFRKEGQNVTLSCEQNLNHDAMYWYRQDPGQGLRLIYYSQIVNDFQKGDIAEGYSVSREKKESFPLTVTSAQKNPTAFYLCASSPAGGPSEQYFGPGTRLTVT.

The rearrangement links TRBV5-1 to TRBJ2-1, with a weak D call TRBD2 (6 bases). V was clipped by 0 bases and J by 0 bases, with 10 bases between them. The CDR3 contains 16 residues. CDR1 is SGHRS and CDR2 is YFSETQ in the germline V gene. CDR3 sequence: CASSLAGLHSYNEQFF. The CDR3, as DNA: TGCGCCAGCAGCTTGGCCGGACTACACTCCTACAATGAGCAGTTCTTC.

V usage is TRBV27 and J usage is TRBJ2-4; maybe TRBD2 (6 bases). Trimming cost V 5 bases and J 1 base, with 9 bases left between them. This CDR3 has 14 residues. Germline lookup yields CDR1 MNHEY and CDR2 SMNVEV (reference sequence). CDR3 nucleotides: TGTGCCAGCAGTGATCGGGGGGCCAAAAACATTCAGTACTTC. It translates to CASSDRGAKNIQYF.

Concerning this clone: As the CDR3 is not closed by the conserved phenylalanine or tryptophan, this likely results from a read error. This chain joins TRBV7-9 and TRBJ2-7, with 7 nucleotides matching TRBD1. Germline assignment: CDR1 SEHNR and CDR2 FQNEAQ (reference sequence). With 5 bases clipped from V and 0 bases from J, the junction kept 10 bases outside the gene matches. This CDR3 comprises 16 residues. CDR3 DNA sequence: TGTGCCAGCAGCACAAACCGGGACAGAAGCTCCTACGAGCAGTACTCC. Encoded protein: CASSTNRDRSSYEQYS.

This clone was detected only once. The CDR3 nucleotides are TGTGCCAGCAGCGTATCAGTGGACAGGGCTCTTGGAAAACTGTTTTTT. It codes for CASSVSVDRALGKLFF. This chain links TRBV9 with TRBJ1-4, with TRBD1 matching 8 bases. CDR1 is SGDLS and CDR2 is YYNGEE in the germline V gene. Unmatched junction bases numbered 12, after V lost 1 base and J lost 10 bases. The CDR3 totals 16 residues.

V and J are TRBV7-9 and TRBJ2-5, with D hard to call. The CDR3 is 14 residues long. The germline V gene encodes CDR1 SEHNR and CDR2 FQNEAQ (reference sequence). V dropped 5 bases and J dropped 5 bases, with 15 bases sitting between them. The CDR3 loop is CASSQAVNTETQYF. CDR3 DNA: TGTGCCAGCAGCCAAGCCGTAAACACCGAGACCCAGTACTTC.

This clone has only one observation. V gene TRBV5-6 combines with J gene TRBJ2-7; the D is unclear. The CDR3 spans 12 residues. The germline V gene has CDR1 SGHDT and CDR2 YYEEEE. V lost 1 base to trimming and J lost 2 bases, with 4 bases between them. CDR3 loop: CASSLNPYEQYF. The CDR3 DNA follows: TGTGCCAGCAGCTTGAACCCCTACGAGCAGTACTTC.

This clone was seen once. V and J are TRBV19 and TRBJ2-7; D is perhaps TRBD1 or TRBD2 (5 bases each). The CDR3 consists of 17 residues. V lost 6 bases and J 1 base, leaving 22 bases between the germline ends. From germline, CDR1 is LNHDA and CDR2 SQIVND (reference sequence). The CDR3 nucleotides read TGTGCCAGTAGAATCAAACAGCGGACACCAAAATCCTACGAGCAGTACTTC. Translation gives CASRIKQRTPKSYEQYF.

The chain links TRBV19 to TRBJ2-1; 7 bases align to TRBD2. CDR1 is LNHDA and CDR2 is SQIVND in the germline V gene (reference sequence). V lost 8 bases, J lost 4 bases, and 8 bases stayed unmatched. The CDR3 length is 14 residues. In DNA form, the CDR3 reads TGTGCCAGTGGTACTTCGGGGGGTTACAATGAGCAGTTCTTC. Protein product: CASGTSGGYNEQFF.

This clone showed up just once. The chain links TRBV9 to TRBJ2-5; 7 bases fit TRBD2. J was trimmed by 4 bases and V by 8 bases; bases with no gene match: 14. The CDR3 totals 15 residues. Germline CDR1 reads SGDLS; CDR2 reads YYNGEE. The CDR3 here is CASTSGGTEGETQYF. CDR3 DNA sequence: TGTGCCAGTACCTCGGGAGGAACGGAGGGAGAGACCCAGTACTTC.

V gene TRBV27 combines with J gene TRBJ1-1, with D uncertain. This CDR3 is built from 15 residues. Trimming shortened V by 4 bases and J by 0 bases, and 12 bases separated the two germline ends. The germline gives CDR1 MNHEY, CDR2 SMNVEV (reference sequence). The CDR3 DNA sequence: TGTGCCAGCAGTTCCCTGCGGACCATGAACACTGAAGCTTTCTTT. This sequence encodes CASSSLRTMNTEAFF.

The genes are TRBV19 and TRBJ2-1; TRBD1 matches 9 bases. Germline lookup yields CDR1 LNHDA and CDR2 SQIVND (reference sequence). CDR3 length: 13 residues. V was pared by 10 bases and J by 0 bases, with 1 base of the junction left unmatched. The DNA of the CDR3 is TGTGCCACGGACAGGGGCTCCTACAATGAGCAGTTCTTC. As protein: CATDRGSYNEQFF.

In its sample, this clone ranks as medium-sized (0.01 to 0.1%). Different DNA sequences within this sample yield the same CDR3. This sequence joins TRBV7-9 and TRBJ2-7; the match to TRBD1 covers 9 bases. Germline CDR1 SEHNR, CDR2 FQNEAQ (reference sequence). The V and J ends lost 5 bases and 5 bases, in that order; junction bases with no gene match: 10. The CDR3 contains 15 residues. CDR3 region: CASSKPGQGPHEQYF. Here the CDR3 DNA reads TGTGCCAGCAGCAAACCGGGACAGGGACCCCACGAGCAGTACTTC. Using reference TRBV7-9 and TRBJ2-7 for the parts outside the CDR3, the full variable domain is DTGVSQNPRHKITKRGQNVTFRCDPISEHNRLYWYRQTLGQGPEFLTYFQNEAQLEKSRLLSDRFSAERPKGSFSTLEIQRTEQGDSAMYLCASSKPGQGPHEQYFGPGTRLTVT.

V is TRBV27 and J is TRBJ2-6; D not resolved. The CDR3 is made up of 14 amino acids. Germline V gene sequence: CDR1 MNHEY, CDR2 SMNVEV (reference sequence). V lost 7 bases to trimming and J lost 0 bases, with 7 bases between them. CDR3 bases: TGTGCCAGCAAACCTATCTCTGGGGCCAACGTCCTGACTTTC. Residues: CASKPISGANVLTF.

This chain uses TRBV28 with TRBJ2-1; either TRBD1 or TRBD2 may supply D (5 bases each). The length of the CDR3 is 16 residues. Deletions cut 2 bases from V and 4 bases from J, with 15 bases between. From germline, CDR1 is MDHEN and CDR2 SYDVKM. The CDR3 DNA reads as TGTGCCAGCAGTTTAACCGGGACCGTCCTATACAATGAGCAGTTCTTC. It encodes CASSLTGTVLYNEQFF.

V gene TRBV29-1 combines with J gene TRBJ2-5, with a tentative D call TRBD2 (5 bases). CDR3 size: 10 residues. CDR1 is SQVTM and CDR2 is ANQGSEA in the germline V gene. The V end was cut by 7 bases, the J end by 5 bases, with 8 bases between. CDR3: CSAGGETQYF. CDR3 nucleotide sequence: TGCAGCGCGGGCGGGGAGACCCAGTACTTC. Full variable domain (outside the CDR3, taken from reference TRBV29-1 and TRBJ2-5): SAVISQKPSRDICQRGTSLTIQCQVDSQVTMMFWYRQQPGQSLTLIATANQGSEATYESGFVIDKFPISRPNLTFSTLTVSNMSPEDSSIYLCSAGGETQYFGPGTRLLVL.

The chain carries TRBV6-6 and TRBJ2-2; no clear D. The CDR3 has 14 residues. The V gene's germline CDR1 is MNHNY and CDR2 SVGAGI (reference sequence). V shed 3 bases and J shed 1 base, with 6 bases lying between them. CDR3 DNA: TGTGCCAGCAGTTATACGGAGAACACCGGGGAGCTGTTTTTT. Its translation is CASSYTENTGELFF.

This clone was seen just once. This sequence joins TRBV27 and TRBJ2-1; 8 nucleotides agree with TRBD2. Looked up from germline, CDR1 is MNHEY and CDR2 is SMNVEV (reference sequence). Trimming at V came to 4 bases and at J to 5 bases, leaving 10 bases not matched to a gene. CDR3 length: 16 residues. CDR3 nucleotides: TGTGCCAGCAGTTATGGCGGGAGGCCCCTCGACAATGAGCAGTTCTTC. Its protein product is CASSYGGRPLDNEQFF.

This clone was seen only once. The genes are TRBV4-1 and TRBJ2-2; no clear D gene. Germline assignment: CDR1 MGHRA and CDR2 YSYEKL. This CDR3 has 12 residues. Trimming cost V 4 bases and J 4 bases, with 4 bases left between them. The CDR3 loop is CASSLGTGELFF. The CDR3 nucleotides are TGCGCCAGCAGCCTTGGCACCGGGGAGCTGTTTTTT.